This T cell receptor beta chain was captured in a study of blood T cells in healthy people across ages (dated by TCRdb to 2014 to 2015). A note on the overall study: In model experiments, template switching captured roughly one uniquely barcoded TCR beta cDNA molecule for every two T cells. Using deep sequencing normalized with unique cDNA molecular identifiers, the study measured how TCR beta repertoire diversity changes with age. Donors were grouped into four age groups: young (average 16 years), middle-aged (around 39), aged (around 60) and long-lived (82). Two additional independent replicas of 1 million unique cDNA reads from the same blood draw were analyzed for two donors (one aged 18 to 30 and one aged 80 or older). The paper's findings and limits, for the study overall: Since profiling was done on bulk unsorted PBMCs, naive and antigen-experienced compartments could not be conclusively compared. The long-lived group showed more naive CD4+ T cells, fewer expanded clones and increased TCR diversity than the aged group, suggesting age selection. Total diversity estimates from one million sequenced T cells were considered lower bounds and underestimates. Because donor CMV infection status was unknown, age-related changes in expanded clonotypes were potentially confounded. As age increased, observed TCR beta diversity per million T cells dropped in a roughly linear way, and a significant reduction was already evident by age approximately 40. There was a strong correlation between observed TCR beta diversity and the percentage of naive T cells measured by flow cytometry.

This clonotype was seen a few times. Its binding antigen is unknown. No base quality values were provided; no much bigger clone lies one nucleotide off. The 39 donors, aged roughly 6 to 100 years, were systemically healthy Caucasian individuals from Russia. Each donor gave around 9.5 milliliters of peripheral blood, collected into EDTA-treated Vacutainer tubes. PBMCs were isolated by Ficoll-Paque density-gradient centrifugation, with at least 7 million obtained per sample. Total RNA was extracted from PBMCs with Trizol reagent, with at least 5 micrograms obtained per sample. For every donor, flow cytometry on a PBMC aliquot measured the percentage of naive CD45RAhigh/CD27high T cells. Library generation was performed with 5' RACE. Reads for this sample came from an Illumina HiSeq 2500. A second 7 to 11 cycle PCR used a sample-barcoded 5' primer and a J-beta primer mix. A unique molecular identifier was introduced onto each TCR beta cDNA molecule by a template-switch 5' adaptor carrying 12 random nucleotides. At least 3 million CDR3-containing paired-end reads were obtained from each sample. First-strand cDNA synthesis was performed from all RNA using the Mint cDNA synthesis kit, with priming by a TRBC-specific oligonucleotide. Following uracil-DNA glycosylase treatment, all cDNA underwent a first 18-cycle PCR with the universal primers M1SS and BC2_uni_R. The paper's processing steps were these. For normalization, 1 million high-quality reads, each with a distinct molecular identifier, were randomly selected from each sample. Instead of being binned into consensus sequences, reads with shared molecular identifiers were discarded. MiTCR, run with a Q25 quality threshold and the strictest error-elimination algorithm, handled CDR3 identification, clonotype clustering and error correction. A nonparametric unseen species model with Euler transformation was used to estimate a lower bound on total TCR beta diversity. TCRdb itself trimmed the public reads at Q25 with fastp, ran MiXCR and retained productive beta chains. Here each entry gathers all rows of one CDR3 protein and keeps the most common genes and DNA. These V and J calls rely on TCRdb rather than the paper's analysis. In all, the sample holds about 560,000 distinct CDR3 sequences, and roughly a quarter of those were seen once. In total, the top ten clones hold 3% to 4% of the sample.

V trim: 5 bases; J trim: 3 bases; unmatched bases: 11. From its cysteine to its phenylalanine, the CDR3 spans 15 amino acids. The entry retains the CDR3 DNA only, 45 bases that are in frame from base 1. For CDR1 and CDR2, the germline V gene lists SGHRS and YFSETQ. The same data also contributed to another study, on T cells of mothers and their children. Drawing on the second study: Donors were nine systemically healthy Caucasian individuals: three mothers and their six children. cDNA synthesis consumed the entire amount of extracted RNA, loaded at roughly 1.5 ug RNA in each 15 ul reaction. Sample barcodes and 2-4 random nucleotides were added via the M1S primer in the second PCR. Over 8.5 million TCR beta CDR3 reads came from each mother, compared with around 3 million reads from each child. Thymic selection similarly shapes TCR recombination output in related and unrelated pairs, with minor effect from inherited differences. Normalized repertoire overlap was always slightly but never significantly higher in related than unrelated mother-child pairs. No persistent microchimeric T cell clones were detected, at a sensitivity of around 100 clones per million clonotypes. The study used deep NGS to compare TCR beta repertoires of mothers and children, seeking features distinguishing related mother-child pairs from unrelated individuals. Mothers averaged roughly 40 +/- 4 years of age and children averaged roughly 11 +/- 4 years. After adapter ligation with NEBNext reagents, the libraries were sequenced on Illumina HiSeq 2000 with 100+100 nt paired-end reads. To prevent cross-contamination, the mother and child libraries were prepared a month apart and were sequenced in separate runs. Between about 500,000 and 2,300,000 distinct TCR beta clonotypes were identified per donor. Naive TCR beta clonotypes were estimated from low-frequency clonotypes matched to each donor's FACS-determined naive share, without sorting.

This chain is built from TRBV5-1 and TRBJ2-7; TRBD1 aligns with 7 central bases. The TCR sequence derives from a boy aged 2 to 10 in good health. Sequencing was performed on blood. This receptor carries the CDR3 CASRELYRGSYEQYF. The DNA reads TGCGCCAGCAGAGAATTATACAGGGGTAGCTACGAGCAGTACTTC.